A selection of T cell receptor beta chains follows, all from one sample in a study of blood T cell repertoires in COVID-19. Generated by immunoSEQ multiplex PCR, the TCRdb table keeps only in-frame clones and is missing some. The repertoire holds roughly 250,000 clones, with 75% to 90% as singletons. The sample consisted of peripheral blood. These receptor sequences come from a middle-aged woman with acute or convalescent COVID-19. Both conserved end residues are part of each CDR3. D genes are given only for firm matches. Clone size is stated in some rows and not others, as once, few, many or a class when expanded.

clone_size	v_call	d_call	j_call	cdr3_nt	cdr3_aa
.	TRBV7-9	.	TRBJ1-1	TGTGCCAGCAGCCCCGGGCGGTTCGGAAGGCGGGGAAACACTGAAGCTTTCTTT	CASSPGRFGRRGNTEAFF
.	TRBV6-5	.	TRBJ1-6	TGTGCCAGCAGCGCTCCCGAGTATCGTAATTCACCCCTCCACTTT	CASSAPEYRNSPLHF
.	TRBV5-1	.	TRBJ2-5	TGCGCCAGCAGATTGGGCCTGGGCGAACGGTGGGAGACCCAGTACTTC	CASRLGLGERWETQYF
.	TRBV4-1	.	TRBJ2-4	TGCGCCAGCAGCCAGCCCACAGAGGGTACCCAGCGAGCCAAAAACATTCAGTACTTC	CASSQPTEGTQRAKNIQYF
few	TRBV19	.	TRBJ1-5	TGTGCCAGCAACGACAGGCAACACAATCAGCCCCAGCATTTT	CASNDRQHNQPQHF
.	TRBV11-2	TRBD1	TRBJ1-1	TGTGCCAGCAGCTTAACAGGGGGGGAAGCTTTCTTT	CASSLTGGEAFF
.	TRBV18	.	TRBJ1-1	TGTGCCAGCTCCCGCCAGAAGAACACTGAAGCTTTCTTT	CASSRQKNTEAFF
.	TRBV9	TRBD1	TRBJ1-4	TGTGCCAGCAGCCCCCCGGAGTGGACAGGGGCTAATGAAAAACTGTTTTTT	CASSPPEWTGANEKLFF
.	TRBV7-2	.	TRBJ1-5	TGTGCCAGCAGCTTGGGGCCCTATAGCAATCAGCCCCAGCATTTT	CASSLGPYSNQPQHF
.	TRBV5-4	TRBD1	TRBJ2-5	TGTGCCAGCAGCTCCCGGGACAGGGGGTGGCAGACCCAGTACTTC	CASSSRDRGWQTQYF
.	TRBV27	.	TRBJ1-1	TGTGCCAGCAGTTTTTCCAGGGCCGCTGAAGCTTTCTTT	CASSFSRAAEAFF
.	TRBV5-1	.	TRBJ2-5	TGCGCCAGCAGCTTGGAGGGGACCGGAGGGGAGACCCAGTACTTC	CASSLEGTGGETQYF
.	TRBV5-4	.	TRBJ1-4	TGTGCCAGCAGCCCTCGGGGAGGGGAGGGAGAAAAACTGTTTTTT	CASSPRGGEGEKLFF
.	TRBV19	TRBD1	TRBJ1-3	TGTGCCAGTAGTATGGGACAGGGCCTCGGAAACACCATATATTTT	CASSMGQGLGNTIYF
once	TRBV14	.	TRBJ2-5	TGTGCCAGCAGCCGAGGACAGAACCAAGAGACCCAGTACTTC	CASSRGQNQETQYF
.	TRBV10-2	TRBD1	TRBJ1-2	TGCGCCAGCAGTGAGTCGAAGGGGGCCCCCTATGGCTACACCTTC	CASSESKGAPYGYTF
.	TRBV7-9	TRBD1	TRBJ2-5	TGTGCCAGCAGCACTCCTCGGACAGGGAACCGAGAGACCCAGTACTTC	CASSTPRTGNRETQYF
.	TRBV7-2	TRBD1	TRBJ2-6	TGTGCCAGCAGCGTTCCGGGACAGGGGGTCCCTGGGGCCAACGTCCTGACTTTC	CASSVPGQGVPGANVLTF
.	TRBV6-5	.	TRBJ1-2	TGTGCCAGCAGTTACTCGCAGAACTATGGCTACACCTTC	CASSYSQNYGYTF
.	TRBV6-5	TRBD1	TRBJ1-1	TGTGCCAGCAGAAGGACAGGGTATACGAACACTGAAGCTTTCTTT	CASRRTGYTNTEAFF
.	TRBV28	.	TRBJ1-2	TGTGCCAGCAGCCCCCGGGCCTGGGGCTACTATGGCTACACCTTC	CASSPRAWGYYGYTF
once	TRBV7-2	.	TRBJ2-1	TGTGCCAGCAGCTTAGCGGGCAGCGGCTCCTACAATGAGCAGTTCTTC	CASSLAGSGSYNEQFF
.	TRBV7-6	TRBD1	TRBJ1-2	TGTGCCAGCAGCTTAGGTACAGGGGCGGATGGCTACACCTTC	CASSLGTGADGYTF
.	TRBV5-1	.	TRBJ2-1	TGCGCCAGCAGTTACAGGGTAGACAATGAGCAGTTCTTC	CASSYRVDNEQFF
.	TRBV2	.	TRBJ2-3	TGTGCCAGCAGTGAAGCGCAGAGGTGGCCAGATACGCAGTATTTT	CASSEAQRWPDTQYF
.	TRBV15	.	TRBJ1-5	TGTGCCACCAGCATACAGGGCAATCAGCCCCAGCATTTT	CATSIQGNQPQHF
.	TRBV5-1	.	TRBJ1-2	TGCGCCAGCAGCCCACAGTTCCGGGGGGGAGGCTACACCTTC	CASSPQFRGGGYTF
.	TRBV5-5	TRBD2	TRBJ2-1	TGTGCCAGCAGCTTGGAAGGACTAGCATACAATGAGCAGTTCTTC	CASSLEGLAYNEQFF
.	TRBV7-2	TRBD2	TRBJ2-5	TGTGCCAGCAGCTTACGGAGCTGGGAGCGGGGCCAAGAGACCCAGTACTTC	CASSLRSWERGQETQYF
.	TRBV6-1	.	TRBJ1-6	TGTGCCAGCAGTGAAGACAGAAAAGGCTCAACCCTCCACTTT	CASSEDRKGSTLHF
.	TRBV30	TRBD1	TRBJ1-6	TGTGCCTGGAGTTCACTGGGACAGGGGGCTGCATTT	CAWSSLGQGAAF
.	TRBV10-2	.	TRBJ1-1	TGCGCCAGCAGTGTATACAGGGAGTACACTGAAGCTTTCTTT	CASSVYREYTEAFF
.	TRBV15	.	TRBJ1-4	TGTGCCACCAGCAGAGATCTTGGGGGGGTGACAACTAATGAAAAACTGTTTTTT	CATSRDLGGVTTNEKLFF
.	TRBV27	TRBD1	TRBJ2-1	TGTGCCAGCAGTTTGGACAGGCTATACAATGAGCAGTTCTTC	CASSLDRLYNEQFF
.	TRBV18	TRBD1	TRBJ1-1	TGTGCCAGCTCACCACCCGGGACAGGGGGCCACACTGAAGCTTTCTTT	CASSPPGTGGHTEAFF
once	TRBV7-9	.	TRBJ2-3	TGTGCCAGCAGCTCGAGATTCCGGGCAGATACGCAGTATTTT	CASSSRFRADTQYF
.	TRBV6-5	TRBD1	TRBJ1-5	TGTGCCAGCAGTTACTCCTGGCAGGGGGCTCAGCCCCAGCATTTT	CASSYSWQGAQPQHF
.	TRBV6-5	TRBD2	TRBJ2-5	TGTGCCAGCTGGGAGCGGGGGTACTCCCAAGAGACCCAGTACTTC	CASWERGYSQETQYF
.	TRBV30	.	TRBJ2-2	TGTGCCTGGGGACAGAGGAACACCGGGGAGCTGTTTTTT	CAWGQRNTGELFF
.	TRBV12-5	TRBD1	TRBJ1-6	TGTGCTAGCGGGGACAGGGAGGCATTTAATTCACCCCTCCACTTT	CASGDREAFNSPLHF
.	TRBV6-5	.	TRBJ1-2	TGTGCCAGTGTTAACCGAGGCTATGGCTACACCTTC	CASVNRGYGYTF
.	TRBV18	.	TRBJ1-2	TGTGCCAGCTCACCGACCCAGGGGCTCTATGGCTACACCTTC	CASSPTQGLYGYTF
.	TRBV28	TRBD1	TRBJ2-3	TGTGCCAGCAGTTTGACAGGGGGCGCCGGGGATACGCAGTATTTT	CASSLTGGAGDTQYF
.	TRBV19	.	TRBJ1-1	TGTGCCAGTAGTATAGTTAAAGGGAGGGCTTTCTTT	CASSIVKGRAFF
.	TRBV18	TRBD1	TRBJ1-1	TGTGCCAGCTCGCTCCCTACACAGGGGGGAAGGACTGAAGCTTTCTTT	CASSLPTQGGRTEAFF
.	TRBV2	.	TRBJ2-2	TGTGCCAGCAGATTGCAACCACTGACTGGTGGGGAGCTGTTTTTT	CASRLQPLTGGELFF
once	TRBV14	.	TRBJ2-3	TGTGCCAGCAGCCAAGATCGCGTTCGGCGGGGAACAGATACGCAGTATTTT	CASSQDRVRRGTDTQYF
.	TRBV5-1	TRBD1	TRBJ2-1	TGCGCCAGCAGCCTGGCCTCAGGGGGCAATGAGCAGTTCTTC	CASSLASGGNEQFF
.	TRBV10-2	.	TRBJ1-2	TGCGCCAGCAGTGACAGCCGGGACAATTATGGCTACACCTTC	CASSDSRDNYGYTF
.	TRBV7-8	.	TRBJ1-1	TGTGCCAGCAGCTTAGCGGTTATGGCGGTTGGGAACACTGAAGCTTTCTTT	CASSLAVMAVGNTEAFF
.	TRBV9	.	TRBJ2-6	TGTGCCAGCAGCGTATCCTTAGAGGCCGGGGCCAACGTCCTGACTTTC	CASSVSLEAGANVLTF
.	TRBV3-1/TRBV3-2	TRBD2	TRBJ2-3	TGTGCCAGCAGCCAAGTTGCGGGGGGGCCCACAGATACGCAGTATTTT	CASSQVAGGPTDTQYF